The clone carrying this T cell receptor beta chain came up a few times. Method: immunoSEQ multiplex PCR; TCRdb's copy keeps in-frame clones and lacks some. This table has 98,000 or so clones, roughly three quarters appearing once. The record originates from a study of control samples from healthy donors and cancer patients. CDR3 length: 12 amino acids. V lost 7 bases and J lost 8, with 14 bases in between. The germline V gene encodes CDR1 LNHDA and CDR2 SQIVND (reference sequence). This chain joins TRBV19 and TRBJ1-2, with D possibly TRBD1 on 5 matching bases. This sequence was found in a woman aged 30 to 39 in good health. Material for sequencing was blood. CDR3 nucleotide sequence: TGTGCCAGTACCAGGACAAATGGAGGCTACACCTTC. Its protein is CASTRTNGGYTF.